The rows below give T cell receptor beta chains drawn from one sample of a study of graft-versus-host responses after intestinal transplantation. Sequencing was performed with immunoSEQ multiplex PCR; in TCRdb, only in-frame clones are kept and a portion is missing. The sample has 90,000 to 130,000 clones, just under 95% seen once. No antigen is known for these receptors. The sequencing used unstimulated CD8+ T cells sorted from spleen or lymph node cells, collected before intestinal transplant. The receptors were sampled from a human donor who received an intestinal transplant. Each CDR3 is given with its conserved first and last residue. Fields, in order: CDR3 DNA, CDR3 protein, D gene, V gene, clone size, J gene. The D gene is left open where the match is weak. Not every row has a clone size; where given, it reads once, few, many or a size class.

CDR3 DNA: TGTGCCAGCAGCGCCTCACTAGCGGGAGGGCCGAAACCCTACGAGCAGTACTTC; CDR3 protein: CASSASLAGGPKPYEQYF; D gene: TRBD2; V gene: TRBV7-6; clone size: NA; J gene: TRBJ2-7
CDR3 DNA: TGTGCCAGCAGCTCCGGGACAGGGTACTATGGCTACACCTTC; CDR3 protein: CASSSGTGYYGYTF; D gene: TRBD1; V gene: TRBV5-8; clone size: NA; J gene: TRBJ1-2
CDR3 DNA: TGTGCCAGCAGCATCTCGGCTAGCGGGTACAATGAGCAGTTCTTC; CDR3 protein: CASSISASGYNEQFF; D gene: TRBD2; V gene: TRBV6-9; clone size: NA; J gene: TRBJ2-1
CDR3 DNA: TGTGCCAGTAGTATTTCGAACACTGAAGCTTTCTTT; CDR3 protein: CASSISNTEAFF; D gene: NA; V gene: TRBV19; clone size: once; J gene: TRBJ1-1
CDR3 DNA: TGTGCCAGCAGCTTAACCCCCCCCGACGGGAAAAACCCTTACAATGAGCAGTTCTTC; CDR3 protein: CASSLTPPDGKNPYNEQFF; D gene: NA; V gene: TRBV7-3; clone size: NA; J gene: TRBJ2-1
CDR3 DNA: TGTGCCAGCAGCTTGAAGACCTACGAGCAGTACTTC; CDR3 protein: CASSLKTYEQYF; D gene: NA; V gene: TRBV5-6; clone size: NA; J gene: TRBJ2-7
CDR3 DNA: TGCGCCAGCAGTGAGTCCCCCGCAGAACTGAACACTGAAGCTTTCTTT; CDR3 protein: CASSESPAELNTEAFF; D gene: NA; V gene: TRBV10-2; clone size: NA; J gene: TRBJ1-1
CDR3 DNA: TGTGCCAGTAGTCCGCGCGGCTGGGGCGAGCAGTACTTC; CDR3 protein: CASSPRGWGEQYF; D gene: NA; V gene: TRBV19; clone size: NA; J gene: TRBJ2-7
CDR3 DNA: TGTGCCTTCACCGGCGGCACCTCCTACGAGCAGTACTTC; CDR3 protein: CAFTGGTSYEQYF; D gene: NA; V gene: TRBV5-4; clone size: NA; J gene: TRBJ2-7
CDR3 DNA: TGTGCCAGCAGCTTAGACTGGCCCCTTGGCACTTCCAACTATGGCTACACCTTC; CDR3 protein: CASSLDWPLGTSNYGYTF; D gene: NA; V gene: TRBV7-8; clone size: NA; J gene: TRBJ1-2
CDR3 DNA: TGTGCCAGCAGTGAGGGGCCGGACACTGAAGCTTTCTTT; CDR3 protein: CASSEGPDTEAFF; D gene: NA; V gene: TRBV2; clone size: NA; J gene: TRBJ1-1
CDR3 DNA: TGTGCCAGCAGCTTCGAGAGACAGGGTCCGAACACCGGGGAGCTGTTTTTT; CDR3 protein: CASSFERQGPNTGELFF; D gene: TRBD1; V gene: TRBV7-8; clone size: NA; J gene: TRBJ2-2
CDR3 DNA: TGTGCCAGCAGTGAATTGGTGGCTTTCTTT; CDR3 protein: CASSELVAFF; D gene: NA; V gene: TRBV6-1; clone size: NA; J gene: TRBJ1-1
CDR3 DNA: TGTGCCAGCAGCTCCTGGGAGTACAATGAGCAGTTCTTC; CDR3 protein: CASSSWEYNEQFF; D gene: NA; V gene: TRBV5-6; clone size: NA; J gene: TRBJ2-1
CDR3 DNA: TGCGCCAGCAGCCAAGGTGGAAATCAGCCCCAGCATTTT; CDR3 protein: CASSQGGNQPQHF; D gene: NA; V gene: TRBV4-1; clone size: NA; J gene: TRBJ1-5
CDR3 DNA: TGCGCCAGCAGCCCAACGTTGGGGACTATCAGCTCCTACAATGAGCAGTTCTTC; CDR3 protein: CASSPTLGTISSYNEQFF; D gene: TRBD2; V gene: TRBV5-1; clone size: NA; J gene: TRBJ2-1
CDR3 DNA: TGTGCCAGCAGCTTGGAACAGGCCAACACTGAAGCTTTCTTT; CDR3 protein: CASSLEQANTEAFF; D gene: NA; V gene: TRBV5-4; clone size: NA; J gene: TRBJ1-1
CDR3 DNA: TGTGCCAGCAGCGTAGGCAACAGGGGGAATGGAGACTATGGCTACACCTTC; CDR3 protein: CASSVGNRGNGDYGYTF; D gene: TRBD1; V gene: TRBV9; clone size: NA; J gene: TRBJ1-2
CDR3 DNA: TGCGCCAGCAGTGGGGGTGGGGATCACTATGGCTACACCTTC; CDR3 protein: CASSGGGDHYGYTF; D gene: NA; V gene: TRBV10-2; clone size: NA; J gene: TRBJ1-2
CDR3 DNA: TGTGCCATGCGAGGGGACACCGGGGAGCTGTTTTTT; CDR3 protein: CAMRGDTGELFF; D gene: NA; V gene: TRBV7-6; clone size: NA; J gene: TRBJ2-2
CDR3 DNA: TGTGCCAGCAGTTCACCCTTGGGACAGGGTAACTATGGCTACACCTTC; CDR3 protein: CASSSPLGQGNYGYTF; D gene: TRBD1; V gene: TRBV28; clone size: NA; J gene: TRBJ1-2
CDR3 DNA: TGTGCCAGCGGGATTTCATGGGCCTACGAGCAGTACTTC; CDR3 protein: CASGISWAYEQYF; D gene: NA; V gene: TRBV19; clone size: once; J gene: TRBJ2-7
CDR3 DNA: TGTGCCAGCAGCGACGAGCGGGACTACCACAATGAGCAGTTCTTC; CDR3 protein: CASSDERDYHNEQFF; D gene: TRBD2; V gene: TRBV9; clone size: NA; J gene: TRBJ2-1
CDR3 DNA: TGTGCCAGCAGCCAAATAGCGGGAGGGGGGGCAGATACGCAGTATTTT; CDR3 protein: CASSQIAGGGADTQYF; D gene: TRBD2; V gene: TRBV4-2; clone size: NA; J gene: TRBJ2-3
CDR3 DNA: TGTGCCAGCAGCCGTGGACTAGCGAGGTTAGAGACCCAGTACTTC; CDR3 protein: CASSRGLARLETQYF; D gene: TRBD2; V gene: TRBV6-1; clone size: NA; J gene: TRBJ2-5
CDR3 DNA: TGTGCCAGTAGTATAGTTCCCAGGAACACTGAAGCTTTCTTT; CDR3 protein: CASSIVPRNTEAFF; D gene: NA; V gene: TRBV19; clone size: NA; J gene: TRBJ1-1
CDR3 DNA: TGCAGCGTTGAGCTTCCCGGAGCGCAGCAGTACTTC; CDR3 protein: CSVELPGAQQYF; D gene: NA; V gene: TRBV29-1; clone size: NA; J gene: TRBJ2-7
CDR3 DNA: TGTGCCAGCAGTTCGACAGGGCGGGGCCAAGAGACCCAGTACTTC; CDR3 protein: CASSSTGRGQETQYF; D gene: NA; V gene: TRBV27; clone size: NA; J gene: TRBJ2-5
CDR3 DNA: TGCGCCAGCAGCCAAGAAACGGGGGGGTACTATGGCTACACCTTC; CDR3 protein: CASSQETGGYYGYTF; D gene: NA; V gene: TRBV4-1; clone size: once; J gene: TRBJ1-2
CDR3 DNA: TGTGCCAGCAGTTTCCGGACTAGCGGCACAGATACGCAGTATTTT; CDR3 protein: CASSFRTSGTDTQYF; D gene: TRBD2; V gene: TRBV27; clone size: NA; J gene: TRBJ2-3
CDR3 DNA: TGTGCCAGCAGCTTGGACTCTTCCACCGGGGAGCTGTTTTTT; CDR3 protein: CASSLDSSTGELFF; D gene: NA; V gene: TRBV11-2; clone size: NA; J gene: TRBJ2-2
CDR3 DNA: TGTGCCAGCAGTTACTCCGTAACTGGGACCATCAATGAGCAGTTCTTC; CDR3 protein: CASSYSVTGTINEQFF; D gene: NA; V gene: TRBV6-6; clone size: NA; J gene: TRBJ2-1
CDR3 DNA: TGTGCCAGCAGCTTAACTTATAGCGACTCCTACGAGCAGTACTTC; CDR3 protein: CASSLTYSDSYEQYF; D gene: NA; V gene: TRBV7-2; clone size: NA; J gene: TRBJ2-7
CDR3 DNA: TGTGCCAGCGTGACTGTGGGTATGAACACCGGGGAGCTGTTTTTT; CDR3 protein: CASVTVGMNTGELFF; D gene: NA; V gene: TRBV6-6; clone size: NA; J gene: TRBJ2-2
CDR3 DNA: TGTGCCAGCAGTTATAACAGCGGGAGGCCTTCCTACGAGCAGTACTTC; CDR3 protein: CASSYNSGRPSYEQYF; D gene: TRBD2; V gene: TRBV6-6; clone size: once; J gene: TRBJ2-7
CDR3 DNA: TGTGCCAGCAGTTCTCAGGGCTACCTCGAAATAGATACGCAGTATTTT; CDR3 protein: CASSSQGYLEIDTQYF; D gene: NA; V gene: TRBV27; clone size: NA; J gene: TRBJ2-3
CDR3 DNA: TGTGCCAGCAGCTTAGGGACTAGCGGGAATCATGAGCAGTACTTC; CDR3 protein: CASSLGTSGNHEQYF; D gene: TRBD2; V gene: TRBV7-8; clone size: NA; J gene: TRBJ2-7
CDR3 DNA: TGCGCCAGCAGCCCACCTAGCTCCTACGAGCAGTACTTC; CDR3 protein: CASSPPSSYEQYF; D gene: NA; V gene: TRBV5-1; clone size: NA; J gene: TRBJ2-7
CDR3 DNA: TGTGCCAGCAGTCGACATGATAGAAGGGAAAAACTGTTTTTT; CDR3 protein: CASSRHDRREKLFF; D gene: NA; V gene: TRBV6-6; clone size: NA; J gene: TRBJ1-4
CDR3 DNA: TGTGCCAGCAGTTCATGGGACAGGGGATGGGATGGCTACACCTTC; CDR3 protein: CASSSWDRGWDGYTF; D gene: TRBD1; V gene: TRBV27; clone size: NA; J gene: TRBJ1-2